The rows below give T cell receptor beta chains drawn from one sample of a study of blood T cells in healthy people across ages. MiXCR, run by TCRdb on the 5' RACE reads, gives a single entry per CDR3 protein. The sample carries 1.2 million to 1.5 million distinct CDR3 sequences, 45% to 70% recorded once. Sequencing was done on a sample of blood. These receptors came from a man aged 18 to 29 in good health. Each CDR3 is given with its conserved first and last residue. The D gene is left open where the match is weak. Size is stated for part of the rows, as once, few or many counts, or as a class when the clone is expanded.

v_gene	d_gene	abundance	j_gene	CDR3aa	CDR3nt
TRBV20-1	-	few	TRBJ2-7	CSARDQDSATYEQYF	TGCAGTGCTAGAGATCAGGACAGCGCGACTTACGAGCAGTACTTC
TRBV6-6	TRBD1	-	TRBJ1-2	CASSEGQSFLYGYTF	TGTGCCAGCAGTGAGGGACAGAGCTTCCTCTATGGCTACACCTTC
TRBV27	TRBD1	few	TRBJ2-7	CASSTAGTAYYEQYF	TGTGCCAGCAGTACAGCCGGGACAGCCTACTACGAGCAGTACTTC
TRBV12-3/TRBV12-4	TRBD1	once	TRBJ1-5	CASSWDRRGQPQHF	TGTGCCAGCAGCTGGGACAGGCGGGGTCAGCCCCAGCATTTT
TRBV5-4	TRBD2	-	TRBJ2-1	CASSRLREGSEQFF	TGTGCCAGCAGCCGACTGCGGGAGGGTAGTGAGCAGTTCTTC
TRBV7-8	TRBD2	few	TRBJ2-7	CASSLLFSSGGAYEQYF	TGTGCCAGCAGCTTACTCTTCTCTAGCGGAGGCGCCTACGAGCAGTACTTC
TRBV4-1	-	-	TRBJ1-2	CASSQMRGNYGYTF	TGCGCCAGCAGCCAAATGCGGGGAAACTATGGCTACACCTTC
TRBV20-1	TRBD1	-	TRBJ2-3	CSAGQGATDTQYF	TGCAGTGCTGGACAGGGGGCAACAGATACGCAGTATTTT
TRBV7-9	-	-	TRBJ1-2	CASSLEDDFSYGYTF	TGTGCCAGCAGCTTAGAAGATGACTTCAGCTATGGCTACACCTTC
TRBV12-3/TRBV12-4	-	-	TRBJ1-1	CASSLDRYTEAFF	TGTGCCAGCAGTTTAGACCGCTACACTGAAGCTTTCTTT
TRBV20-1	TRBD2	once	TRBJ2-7	CSAGDSGRAAYEQYF	TGCAGTGCTGGGGATAGCGGGAGGGCCGCGTACGAGCAGTACTTC
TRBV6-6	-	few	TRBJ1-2	CASSLTEGYTF	TGTGCCAGCAGTCTCACAGAGGGCTACACCTTC
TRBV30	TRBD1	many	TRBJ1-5	CAWRSGQPNQPQHF	TGTGCCTGGAGATCGGGACAGCCAAATCAGCCCCAGCATTTT
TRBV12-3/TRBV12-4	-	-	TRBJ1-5	CASRGGGEGNQPQHF	TGTGCCAGCAGGGGGGGTGGAGAAGGGAATCAGCCCCAGCATTTT
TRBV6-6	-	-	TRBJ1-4	CASRRSREEEKLFF	TGTGCCAGCAGGAGATCACGGGAAGAAGAAAAACTGTTTTTT
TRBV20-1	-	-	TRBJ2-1	CSHPRRQNEQFF	TGCAGTCATCCCAGGAGGCAGAATGAGCAGTTCTTC
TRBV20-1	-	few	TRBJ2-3	CSARGEAVTDTQYF	TGCAGTGCTAGAGGGGAGGCGGTCACAGATACGCAGTATTTT
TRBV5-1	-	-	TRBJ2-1	CACRDLSYNEQFF	TGCGCCTGTAGGGATTTATCCTACAATGAGCAGTTCTTC
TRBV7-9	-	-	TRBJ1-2	CASSLWVPDGYTF	TGTGCCAGCAGCTTATGGGTCCCAGATGGCTACACCTTC
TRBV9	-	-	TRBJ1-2	CASSVARYGYTF	TGTGCCAGCAGCGTAGCTCGCTATGGCTACACCTTC
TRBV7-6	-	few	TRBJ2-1	CASSLALSSYNEQFF	TGTGCCAGCAGCTTAGCGTTATCCTCCTACAATGAGCAGTTCTTC
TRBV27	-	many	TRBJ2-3	CASSLGTPDTQYF	TGTGCCAGCAGCCTAGGGACCCCAGATACGCAGTATTTT
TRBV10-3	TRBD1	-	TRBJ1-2	CAMGAGTVSGYTF	TGTGCCATGGGGGCAGGGACAGTTAGCGGCTACACCTTC
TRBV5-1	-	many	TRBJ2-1	CASSLAGNEQFF	TGTGCCAGCAGCTTAGCAGGCAATGAGCAGTTCTTC
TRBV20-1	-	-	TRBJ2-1	CSASIETVINEQFF	TGCAGTGCTAGTATAGAGACTGTCATCAATGAGCAGTTCTTC
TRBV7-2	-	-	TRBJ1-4	CASSLASGGGVEKLFF	TGTGCCAGCAGCTTAGCGTCTGGTGGGGGTGTAGAAAAACTGTTTTTT
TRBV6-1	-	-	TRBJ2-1	CASSETRYNEQFF	TGTGCCAGCAGTGAAACTAGGTACAATGAGCAGTTCTTC
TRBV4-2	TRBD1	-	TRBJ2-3	CASSQDRTGGDTQYF	TGTGCCAGCAGCCAAGACCGTACAGGGGGAGATACGCAGTATTTT
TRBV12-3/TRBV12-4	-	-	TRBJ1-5	CASSLIGGGRINQPQHF	TGTGCCAGCAGTTTAATAGGGGGGGGCCGAATAAATCAGCCCCAGCATTTT
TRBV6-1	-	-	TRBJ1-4	CASTQGQGPNEKLFF	TGTGCCAGCACCCAGGGGCAGGGACCTAATGAAAAACTGTTTTTT
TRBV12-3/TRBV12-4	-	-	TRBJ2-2	CASGGGAGELFF	TGTGCCAGCGGTGGTGGCGCCGGGGAGCTGTTTTTT
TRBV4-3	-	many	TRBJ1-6	CASSQDRTDNSPLHF	TGCGCCAGCAGCCAAGACAGGACAGATAATTCACCCCTCCACTTT
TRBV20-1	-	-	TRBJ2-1	CSARVPGHNEQFF	TGCAGTGCTAGAGTCCCGGGACACAATGAGCAGTTCTTC
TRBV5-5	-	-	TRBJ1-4	CASSLSFSVNEKLFF	TGTGCCAGCAGCTTGTCCTTTTCAGTTAATGAAAAACTGTTTTTT
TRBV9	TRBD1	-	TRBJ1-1	CASNVDRGLKTFF	TGTGCCAGCAACGTAGACAGGGGGCTTAAGACTTTCTTT
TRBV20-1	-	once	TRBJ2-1	CSAMGATYNEQFF	TGCAGTGCTATGGGGGCAACATACAATGAGCAGTTCTTC
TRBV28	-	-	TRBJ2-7	CASSSRDFYVEEQYF	TGTGCCAGCAGTTCCCGGGACTTCTACGTGGAAGAGCAGTACTTC
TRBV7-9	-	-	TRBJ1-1	CASSLFFVAEAFF	TGTGCCAGCAGCTTGTTCTTTGTGGCTGAAGCTTTCTTT
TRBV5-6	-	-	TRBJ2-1	CASSLNVGTAYNEQFF	TGTGCCAGCAGCTTGAACGTTGGAACAGCTTACAATGAGCAGTTCTTC
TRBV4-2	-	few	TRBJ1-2	CASSQDRAGVGYTF	TGTGCCAGCAGCCAAGATCGGGCAGGGGTAGGCTACACCTTC
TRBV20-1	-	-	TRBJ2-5	CSGEGPQETQYF	TGCAGTGGTGAGGGGCCACAAGAGACCCAGTACTTC
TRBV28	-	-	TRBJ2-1	CASSFIAGEQFF	TGTGCCAGCAGTTTCATAGCCGGTGAGCAGTTCTTC